A single sample gave rise to the 9 T cell receptor beta chains below, sequenced in a study of T cell changes during pregnancy in multiple sclerosis. The method was immunoSEQ multiplex PCR; TCRdb's version includes in-frame clones alone and lacks a portion of them. The sample carries fewer than 35,000 clones, 90% recorded once. This specimen consisted of CD4+ T cells from peripheral blood mononuclear cells, obtained in the third trimester of pregnancy. Receptors were obtained from a female donor in good health, enrolled as a control in a pregnancy study.

V and J are TRBV30 and TRBJ2-7; 8 bases match TRBD2. Per germline, CDR1 GTSNPN and CDR2 SVGIG (reference sequence). The CDR3 length is 14 residues. J gave up 6 bases and V 1 base, and 8 bases lay outside the gene matches. CDR3 sequence: CAWSGVAGRVEQYF. In DNA, the CDR3 is TGTGCCTGGAGTGGGGTAGCGGGAAGGGTCGAGCAGTACTTC.

The chain employs TRBV15 and TRBJ1-4; 7 bases match TRBD1. The CDR3 covers 18 residues. Per the germline V gene, CDR1 is LNHNV and CDR2 is YYDKDF (reference sequence). Losses at the gene ends were 1 base for V and 0 bases for J; bases not matched to a gene: 8. CDR3 loop: CATSRGPGQRTTNEKLFF. Here the CDR3 DNA reads TGTGCCACCAGCAGAGGTCCGGGACAGAGGACAACTAATGAAAAACTGTTTTTT.

The table lists this clone with a count of one. The sample carries other DNA sequences with the same CDR3. The chain combines TRBV6-5 with TRBJ2-7; possibly TRBD2 for D (7 bases). V was trimmed by 0 bases and J by 4 bases, leaving 10 bases between them. The CDR3 has 14 amino acids. Germline assignment: CDR1 MNHEY and CDR2 SVGAGI. The CDR3 sequence: CASSYSGGLYEQYF. The CDR3 nucleotides are TGTGCCAGCAGTTACTCGGGGGGGCTTTACGAGCAGTACTTC.

CDR3 in DNA: TGTGCCTCCTCAACAGGGAGTGGCTACACCTTC. Its translation is CASSTGSGYTF. V gene TRBV30 combines with J gene TRBJ1-2; TRBD1 is a possible D gene (6 bases). V lost 7 bases, J lost 7 bases, and 13 bases lay in between. Germline assignment: CDR1 GTSNPN and CDR2 SVGIG (reference sequence). CDR3 length: 11 residues.

This chain uses TRBV2 with TRBJ2-2, with a weak D call TRBD1 (6 bases). CDR1 and CDR2 (germline): SNHLY, FYNNEI. This CDR3 contains 15 residues. The V end was cut by 6 bases, the J end by 0 bases, with 11 bases between. The CDR3 DNA reads as TGTGCCAGCAGCGCCGGGACACCGAACACCGGGGAGCTGTTTTTT. Translating it yields CASSAGTPNTGELFF. The full variable domain, rest sourced from reference TRBV2 and TRBJ2-2, is EPEVTQTPSHQVTQMGQEVILRCVPISNHLYFYWYRQILGQKVEFLVSFYNNEISEKSEIFDDQFSVERPDGSNFTLKIRSTKLEDSAMYFCASSAGTPNTGELFFGEGSRLTVL.

This clone was recorded only once. The J gene is TRBJ2-5, the V gene TRBV7-2; 8 bases map to TRBD1. CDR3 size: 15 residues. With V trimmed by 5 bases and J by 4 bases, 9 bases remained unmatched. The germline CDR1 and CDR2 sequences are SGHTA and FQGNSA. The CDR3 coding sequence is TGTGCCAGCAGCACCCGACAGGGGACGAGAGAGACCCAGTACTTC. Translated, it gives CASSTRQGTRETQYF.

The chain joins TRBV6-5 to TRBJ2-5; 8 nucleotides align to TRBD2. The CDR3 loop spans 15 amino acids. The V segment lost 6 bases and the J segment 4 bases; nucleotides outside the gene matches: 10. The germline CDR1 and CDR2 sequences are MNHEY and SVGAGI. The CDR3: CASSDVTSGGETQYF. The CDR3 DNA follows: TGTGCCAGCAGCGACGTGACAAGCGGGGGAGAGACCCAGTACTTC.

This chain joins TRBV7-2 and TRBJ1-1; D is perhaps TRBD1 (5 bases). The V end was cut by 3 bases, the J end by 4 bases, with 9 bases between. Germline V lookup: CDR1 SGHTA, CDR2 FQGNSA. There are 13 residues in the CDR3. CDR3 DNA: TGTGCCAGCAGCTTCACCGGGGGCACTGAAGCTTTCTTT. Residues: CASSFTGGTEAFF.

V gene TRBV10-1 combines with J gene TRBJ1-1; 7 nucleotides align to TRBD1. V trimming: 4 bases; J trimming: 4 bases; junction bases outside the gene matches: 0. CDR3 size: 12 residues. CDR1 and CDR2 (germline): WNHNN, SYGVQD (reference sequence). This chain's CDR3 is CASSAGGTEAFF. The CDR3 coding sequence is TGCGCCAGCAGTGCAGGGGGCACTGAAGCTTTCTTT.